This T cell receptor (beta chain) was sequenced during a study of control samples from healthy donors and cancer patients (dated by TCRdb to 2018 to 2021). This clone is a singleton in its sample. The target of this receptor is not known. No clone much larger than this one lies a single base away; base qualities are absent. The library relied on the immunoSEQ multiplex PCR assay. The immuneACCESS repertoire file appears here via TCRdb, limited to in-frame rearrangements. These files lack a portion of the clones; in checked studies, under half of the deficit traces to unresolved V genes, and the cause of the others is not known. For this sample there are about 160,000 clones; around 94% appear just once. The top ten hold about 15% of the sample. CDR1 and CDR2, looked up from the germline V gene, are MNHEY and SVGAGI. The CDR3 holds 15 amino acids from the cysteine to the phenylalanine. The only DNA kept is the CDR3, 45 bases in frame from the first base. For this chain, trimming is 0 bases at the V end and 3 bases at the J end, and the number of junction bases without a gene match is 3.

Sequencing was done on a sample of PBMCs. This TCR was sampled from a man between 60 and 75 years old with colorectal cancer. The sequence links TRBV6-5 to TRBJ2-3, with 7 bases matching TRBD2. The nucleotide sequence is given as TGTGCCAGCAGTTACTCTATGGGGGGGACAGATACGCAGTATTTT. This encodes CASSYSMGGTDTQYF.